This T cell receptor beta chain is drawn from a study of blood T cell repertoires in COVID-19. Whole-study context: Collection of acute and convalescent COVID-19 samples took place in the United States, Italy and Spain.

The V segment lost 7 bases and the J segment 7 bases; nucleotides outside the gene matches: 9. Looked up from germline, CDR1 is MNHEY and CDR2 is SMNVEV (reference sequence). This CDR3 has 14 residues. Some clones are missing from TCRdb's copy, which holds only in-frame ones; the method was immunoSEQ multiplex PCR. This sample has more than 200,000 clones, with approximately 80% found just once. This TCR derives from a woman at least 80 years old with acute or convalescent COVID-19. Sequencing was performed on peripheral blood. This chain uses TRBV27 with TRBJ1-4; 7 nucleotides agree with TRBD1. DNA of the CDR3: TGTGCCAGCATCGTAGGGACAGAGGTTGAAAAACTGTTTTTT. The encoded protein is CASIVGTEVEKLFF.